This TCR beta chain is drawn from a study of shared clonotypes between healthy human individuals. Study context: Ranging from 18 to 49 in age, donors were two women and a few men. Whole-study findings and limits: Blood was the sole source, and tissue repertoires probably differ.

V lost 0 bases and J lost 6, with 0 bases in between. This CDR3 comprises 11 residues. CDR1 is SGHDT and CDR2 is YYEEEE in the germline V gene. Worth noting for this clone: Its specificity is unknown.

The CD8 memory fraction combined CD45RO+ cells with TemRA cells (CCR7-negative CD45RA+). Each subset's genomic DNA was shared equally among a number of immunoSEQ plates. Method: immunoSEQ multiplex PCR; TCRdb's copy keeps in-frame clones and lacks some. The data contain 550,000 to 800,000 clones, less than 95% of them singletons. The genes are TRBV5-6 and TRBJ2-2; D gene unclear. Sequences were obtained from memory CD8+ T cells from PBMCs. Subset specified: CD45RO+ cells pooled with CCR7-negative TemRA cells. The TCR sequence derives from a man aged 18 to 30 in good health. Some clones in this sample may be carry-over from other donors' samples. CDR3 nucleotide sequence: TGTGCCAGCAGCTTGGCCGGGGAGCTGTTTTTT. Encoded protein: CASSLAGELFF.